This T cell receptor (beta chain) was sequenced in a study of CD8 T cells in Susac syndrome. An input of about 0.45 to 1 ug of RNA was subjected to reverse transcription using random hexamers. TCR beta CDR3 was amplified by immunoSEQ multiplex PCR. This amplification extended across 54 Vbeta and 13 Jbeta segments. TCRdb reprocessed the immunoSEQ multiplex PCR reads with MiXCR, giving one entry per CDR3 protein. The repertoire has some 170,000 distinct CDR3 sequences, just over 90% of them found once; the top ten carry more than 0.11%. Trimming cost V 4 bases and J 5 bases; bases outside gene matches: 4. The CDR3 spans 12 residues. The V gene's germline CDR1 is SQVTM and CDR2 ANQGSEA.

Sequenced: CD4+ T cells from PBMCs. The sequence was collected from a human donor in good health. The chain couples TRBV29-1 to TRBJ1-1, with 7 bases aligning to TRBD1. CDR3 in amino acids: CSVVRGRTEAFF. The DNA of the CDR3 is TGCAGCGTTGTAAGGGGGCGGACTGAAGCTTTCTTT.